This T cell receptor delta chain was retrieved from a study of gamma-delta chains in newborns, infants, children. Study in general: Microbial exposure reportedly drives polyclonal innate γδ T cell expansion after birth.

A note on this clone: This DNA's translation and the protein TCRdb lists, from a much larger clone, do not match at residue 15, likely due to a read error; the protein shown is translated from the DNA.

TCRdb reapplied CATT to the reads. The data show 13,000 to 15,000 delta-chain clones, approximately 7% seen once. CDR3 length: 17 amino acids. The germline V gene encodes CDR1 GEAIGNYY and CDR2 EKD. This clonotype was obtained from a child who was a newborn, infant or young child, either healthy, febrile or measles-vaccinated (not recorded which). The genes are TRDV2 and TRDJ3; 11 bases agree with TRDD3. What was sequenced was blood. This CDR3 reads CACDTLGDTWDTRQTFF. The CDR3 coding sequence is TGTGCCTGTGACACCCTGGGGGATACCTGGGACACCCGACAGACGTTTTTC.